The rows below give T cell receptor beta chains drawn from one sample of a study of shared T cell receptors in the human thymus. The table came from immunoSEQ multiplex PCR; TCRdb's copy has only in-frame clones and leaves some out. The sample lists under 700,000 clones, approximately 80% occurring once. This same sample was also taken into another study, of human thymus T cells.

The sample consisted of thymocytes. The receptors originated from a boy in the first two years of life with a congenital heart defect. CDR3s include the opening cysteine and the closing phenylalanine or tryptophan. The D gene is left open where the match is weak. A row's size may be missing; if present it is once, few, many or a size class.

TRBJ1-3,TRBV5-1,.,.,CASSTEANLSGNTIYF,TGCGCCAGCAGCACCGAGGCAAACCTCTCTGGAAACACCATATATTTT
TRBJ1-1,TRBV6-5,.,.,CASSYSGEGTTEAFF,TGTGCCAGCAGTTACTCGGGGGAGGGAACCACTGAAGCTTTCTTT
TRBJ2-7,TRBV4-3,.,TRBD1,CASSQDVGQPTYEQYF,TGCGCCAGCAGCCAAGATGTGGGACAGCCCACCTACGAGCAGTACTTC
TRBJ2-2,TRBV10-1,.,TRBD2,CASSARTSGRGTWELFF,TGCGCCAGCAGTGCCAGGACTAGCGGGAGAGGGACGTGGGAGCTGTTTTTT
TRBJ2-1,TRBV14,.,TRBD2,CASSFTPGLAGGPGEQFF,TGTGCCAGCAGCTTCACGCCGGGACTAGCGGGAGGGCCCGGTGAGCAGTTCTTC
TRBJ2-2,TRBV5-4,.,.,CASSLRENTGELFF,TGTGCCAGCAGCTTGCGGGAGAACACCGGGGAGCTGTTTTTT
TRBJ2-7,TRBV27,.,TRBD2,CASSPRTGREGIYEQYF,TGTGCCAGCAGTCCACGGACTGGTCGGGAGGGTATCTACGAGCAGTACTTC
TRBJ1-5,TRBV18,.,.,CASSPWRRGRNQPQHF,TGTGCCAGCTCACCATGGCGCAGGGGTCGTAATCAGCCCCAGCATTTT
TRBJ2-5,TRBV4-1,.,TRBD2,CASSHRWGAGGEETQYF,TGCGCCAGCAGCCACCGGTGGGGAGCGGGAGGGGAAGAGACCCAGTACTTC
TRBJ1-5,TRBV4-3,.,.,CASSPEGSNQPQHF,TGCGCCAGCAGCCCGGAGGGTAGCAATCAGCCCCAGCATTTT
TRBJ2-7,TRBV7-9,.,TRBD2,CASSPGKAGAPHEQYF,TGTGCCAGCAGCCCAGGGAAAGCGGGAGCCCCTCACGAGCAGTACTTC
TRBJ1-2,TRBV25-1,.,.,CASSEWGECYTF,TGTGCCAGCAGTGAATGGGGGGAATGCTACACCTTC
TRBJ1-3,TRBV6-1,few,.,CASRTVTGNTIYF,TGTGCCAGCCGGACAGTAACTGGAAACACCATATATTTT
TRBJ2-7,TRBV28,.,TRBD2,CASSWTSAIDEQYF,TGTGCCAGCTCCTGGACTAGCGCTATAGACGAGCAGTACTTC
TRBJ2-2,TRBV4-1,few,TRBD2,CASSQSTRTSNCTGELFF,TGCGCCAGCAGTCAAAGCACCAGGACTAGCAACTGCACCGGGGAGCTGTTTTTT
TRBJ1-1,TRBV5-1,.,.,CASKGGTEAFF,TGCGCCAGCAAGGGGGGGACTGAAGCTTTCTTT
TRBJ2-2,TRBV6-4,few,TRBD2,CASRGTSVSGELFF,TGTGCCAGCAGAGGGACTAGCGTCTCCGGGGAGCTGTTTTTT
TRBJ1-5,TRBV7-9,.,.,CASSLARGGTAGGNQPQHF,TGTGCCAGCAGCTTAGCGCGCGGGGGGACCGCCGGGGGCAATCAGCCCCAGCATTTT
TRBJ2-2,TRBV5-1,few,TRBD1,CASSPTGANTGELFF,TGCGCCAGCAGCCCTACAGGGGCGAACACCGGGGAGCTGTTTTTT
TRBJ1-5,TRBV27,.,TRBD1,CASIKPGQDRYSNQPQHF,TGTGCCAGCATAAAACCGGGACAGGACCGTTATAGCAATCAGCCCCAGCATTTT
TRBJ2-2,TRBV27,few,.,CASSSGHANTGELFF,TGTGCCAGCAGTTCGGGACACGCGAACACCGGGGAGCTGTTTTTT
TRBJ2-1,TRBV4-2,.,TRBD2,CASTQTSRKGNEQFF,TGTGCCAGCACCCAGACTAGCCGGAAGGGGAATGAGCAGTTCTTC
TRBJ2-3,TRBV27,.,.,CASSPVADTQYF,TGTGCCAGCAGTCCTGTCGCAGATACGCAGTATTTT
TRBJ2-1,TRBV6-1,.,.,CASRGAGAYNEQFF,TGTGCCAGCAGGGGGGCGGGAGCCTACAATGAGCAGTTCTTC
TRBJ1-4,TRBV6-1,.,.,CASSARPENEKLFF,TGTGCCAGCAGTGCGAGACCGGAGAATGAAAAACTGTTTTTT
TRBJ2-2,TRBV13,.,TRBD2,CASSLDMQGMRLADYTGELFF,TGTGCCAGCAGCTTAGACATGCAGGGGATGCGACTAGCGGACTACACCGGGGAGCTGTTTTTT
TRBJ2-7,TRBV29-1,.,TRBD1,CSVEDRDWTGSITTGEQYF,TGCAGCGTTGAAGATAGGGATTGGACAGGGAGCATCACTACTGGCGAGCAGTACTTC
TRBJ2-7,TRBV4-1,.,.,CASSQGAGAGDEQYF,TGCGCCAGCAGCCAAGGGGCCGGCGCAGGGGACGAGCAGTACTTC
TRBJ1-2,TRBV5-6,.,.,CASSLNGGQSFAGYTF,TGTGCCAGCAGCTTAAACGGGGGGCAGTCTTTCGCTGGCTACACCTTC
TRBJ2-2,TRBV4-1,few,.,CASSQEGARDRSKTGTGELFF,TGCGCCAGCAGCCAAGAGGGGGCCCGGGATAGGAGCAAAACGGGCACCGGGGAGCTGTTTTTT
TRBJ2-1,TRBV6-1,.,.,CASSESGGRSYNEQFF,TGTGCCAGCAGTGAGTCCGGAGGCCGCTCCTACAATGAGCAGTTCTTC
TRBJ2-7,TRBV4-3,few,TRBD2,CASSGGRGYEQYF,TGCGCCAGCAGCGGCGGGAGGGGCTACGAGCAGTACTTC
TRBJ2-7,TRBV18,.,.,CASSPPPRGEQYF,TGTGCCAGCTCACCTCCCCCTCGAGGTGAGCAGTACTTC
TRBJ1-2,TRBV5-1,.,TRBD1,CASSPGQGVGYGYTF,TGCGCCAGCAGCCCGGGACAGGGTGTTGGGTATGGCTACACCTTC
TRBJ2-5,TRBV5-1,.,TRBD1,CASSSPGQGEYF,TGCGCCAGCAGCTCACCGGGACAGGGGGAGTACTTC
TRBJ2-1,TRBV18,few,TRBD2,CASSRGGSNGNEQFF,TGTGCCAGCTCACGGGGCGGGAGTAATGGCAATGAGCAGTTCTTC